These 18 T cell receptor beta chains share one sample of origin, sequenced in a study of cytomegalovirus exposure and HLA in healthy donors. PCR used 60 Vbeta primers and 13 Jbeta primers. TCRdb's table, derived via immunoSEQ multiplex PCR, lists solely in-frame clones and lacks some. The sample contains around 170,000 clones, around 84% of which appear only once. The sequenced sample consisted of PBMCs. The receptors here all came from a woman between 50 and 59 years old in good health and CMV-seropositive.

The sample holds one count of this clone. The gene calls are TRBV15 and TRBJ2-2, with D possibly TRBD2 on 5 matching bases. The CDR3 loop spans 15 amino acids. Looked up from germline, CDR1 is LNHNV and CDR2 is YYDKDF (reference sequence). V gave up 6 bases and J gave up 1 base, with 12 bases separating them. This CDR3 is CATSEGRGNTGELFF. The CDR3 region has the DNA TGTGCCACCAGTGAGGGAAGAGGGAACACCGGGGAGCTGTTTTTT.

The chain links TRBV5-1 to TRBJ2-7, with D possibly matching TRBD2 (5 bases). This CDR3 is 13 amino acids long. Trimming removed 3 bases at V and 4 bases at J, with 11 bases between. Germline-derived CDR1 and CDR2 are SGHRS and YFSETQ. CDR3 sequence: CASSSRSGYEQYF. CDR3 DNA sequence: TGCGCCAGCAGCTCGCGCTCGGGATACGAGCAGTACTTC.

The CDR3 protein is CASSLRQAYEQYF. Written as DNA, the CDR3 is TGTGCCAGCAGCTTGAGACAGGCCTACGAGCAGTACTTC. This chain joins TRBV5-6 and TRBJ2-7; possibly TRBD1 for D (6 bases). CDR1 SGHDT and CDR2 YYEEEE come from the germline V gene. This CDR3 is 13 amino acids long. V lost 1 base and J 2 bases, leaving 7 bases between the germline ends. The full variable domain, with the rest looked up from reference TRBV5-6 and TRBJ2-7, is DAGVTQSPTHLIKTRGQQVTLRCSPKSGHDTVSWYQQALGQGPQFIFQYYEEEERQRGNFPDRFSGHQFPNYSSELNVNALLLGDSALYLCASSLRQAYEQYFGPGTRLTVT.

In regard to this clone: Other DNA variants within this sample encode the same CDR3. This chain uses TRBV5-1 with TRBJ2-3; the D gene is possibly TRBD2 (6 bases). This CDR3 region has 14 residues. V was pared by 4 bases and J by 1 base, with 10 bases between. CDR1 and CDR2 from the germline V gene are SGHRS and YFSETQ. The CDR3 nucleotides read TGCGCCAGCAGCCTCGGGGGAGGCACAGATACGCAGTATTTT. Translating gives CASSLGGGTDTQYF.

This chain uses TRBV11-2 with TRBJ2-2, with D possibly TRBD1 on 6 matching bases. Trimming cost V 2 bases and J 3 bases, with 7 bases left between them. The CDR3 extends over 14 amino acids. The germline V gene has CDR1 SGHAT and CDR2 FQNNGV. The chain's CDR3 is CASSLNRDTGELFF. The CDR3 DNA reads as TGTGCCAGCAGCTTAAACAGGGACACCGGGGAGCTGTTTTTT.

For the CDR3, the DNA is TGTGCCAGCTCACCACAAACAGACAATCAGCCCCAGCATTTT. It is translated as CASSPQTDNQPQHF. The chain joins TRBV18 to TRBJ1-5; D is undetermined. The CDR3 has 14 residues. The germline V and J ends were trimmed by 1 base and 3 bases, with 7 bases remaining between them. From germline, CDR1 is KGHSH and CDR2 LQKENI.

The chain links TRBV4-1 to TRBJ2-1; TRBD2 aligns across 10 bases. Trimming cost V 0 bases and J 5 bases; bases outside gene matches: 7. Germline-derived CDR1 and CDR2 are MGHRA and YSYEKL. The length of the CDR3 is 17 residues. CDR3 sequence: CASSQDAAGGPDNEQFF. The CDR3 region has the DNA TGCGCCAGCAGCCAAGATGCAGCGGGGGGGCCGGACAATGAGCAGTTCTTC.

The chain combines TRBV5-1 with TRBJ2-1, with D possibly being TRBD1 (6 bases). V was trimmed by 4 bases and J by 2 bases, leaving 19 bases between them. Germline CDR1 SGHRS, CDR2 YFSETQ. This CDR3 is built from 17 residues. DNA for the CDR3: TGCGCCAGCAGCCGAAGCCCCAGCAGGGGTACCTACAATGAGCAGTTCTTC. Encoded protein: CASSRSPSRGTYNEQFF.

V and J are TRBV7-8 and TRBJ2-2; D not certain. V was clipped by 1 base and J by 5 bases, with 11 bases between them. This CDR3 spans 15 amino acids. Germline CDR1 and CDR2: SGHVS and FQNEAQ. The CDR3 region is CASSLGLAGTGELFF. The CDR3 DNA sequence: TGTGCCAGCAGCTTAGGATTAGCTGGGACCGGGGAGCTGTTTTTT.

J is TRBJ2-1 and V is TRBV2, with D tentatively TRBD2 (6 bases). Germline CDR1 reads SNHLY; CDR2 reads FYNNEI. This CDR3 spans 12 amino acids. V was cut by 1 base and J by 9 bases, with 7 bases left in between. For the CDR3, the DNA is TGTGCCAGCAGTGAAGTGGGGGGTGAGCAGTTCTTC. It translates to CASSEVGGEQFF.

This chain links TRBV4-1 with TRBJ2-3, with unresolved D. Germline CDR1 MGHRA, CDR2 YSYEKL. V was pared by 1 base and J by 0 bases, with 8 bases between. This CDR3 contains 15 residues. This CDR3 is CASSQAYASTDTQYF. CDR3 bases: TGCGCCAGCAGCCAAGCTTATGCGAGCACAGATACGCAGTATTTT.

This chain links TRBV6-6 with TRBJ1-3; the match to TRBD1 covers 8 bases. CDR1 and CDR2 (germline): MNHNY, SVGAGI (reference sequence). J was trimmed by 2 bases and V by 2 bases; bases with no gene match: 2. The CDR3 loop spans 15 amino acids. As DNA, the CDR3 is TGTGCCAGCAGTTACACACAGGGGGCTGGAAACACCATATATTTT. Its translation: CASSYTQGAGNTIYF.

V is TRBV7-2 and J is TRBJ2-1; TRBD2 matches 14 bases. With 4 bases clipped from V and 8 bases from J, the junction kept 4 bases outside the gene matches. The CDR3 is made up of 15 amino acids. Germline values: CDR1 SGHTA, CDR2 FQGNSA. The CDR3 loop is CASSSGLAGGYEQFF. In nucleotides, the CDR3 is TGTGCCAGCAGCTCCGGACTAGCGGGGGGTTATGAGCAGTTCTTC.

This rearrangement joins TRBV6-4 to TRBJ1-5, with D perhaps matching TRBD1 (5 bases). Germline CDR1 and CDR2: MRHNA and SNTAGT. The CDR3 length is 13 residues. V shed 4 bases and J shed 3 bases, with 7 bases lying between them. The CDR3 DNA reads TGTGCCAGCAGTGTCAGGGTCAATCAGCCCCAGCATTTT. Translation gives CASSVRVNQPQHF.

The chain couples TRBV5-4 to TRBJ1-5; D not certain. Germline CDR1 and CDR2: SGHNT and YYREEE (reference sequence). With 0 bases removed from V and 4 bases from J, the gap between germline ends came to 11 bases. The CDR3 length is 15 residues. The CDR3 reads CASSLDPLGNQPQHF. In DNA form, the CDR3 reads TGTGCCAGCAGCTTGGACCCTCTCGGGAATCAGCCCCAGCATTTT.

The genes are TRBV28 and TRBJ1-2; TRBD1 is a possible D gene (5 bases). Trimming took 8 bases from V and 1 from J, leaving 20 bases between them. Germline V gene sequence: CDR1 MDHEN, CDR2 SYDVKM. This CDR3 has 16 residues. CDR3 coding DNA: TGTGCCAGCTCCTCTCTACAGGTCCTTTTTAACTATGGCTACACCTTC. This codes for CASSSLQVLFNYGYTF.

V gene TRBV6-1 combines with J gene TRBJ1-5; D unclear. The germline V gene encodes CDR1 MNHNS and CDR2 SASEGT. V gave up 3 bases and J gave up 4 bases, with 13 bases separating them. This CDR3 has 15 amino acids. The CDR3 sequence is CASSELQAINQPQHF. In DNA, the CDR3 is TGTGCCAGCAGTGAGTTGCAGGCTATTAATCAGCCCCAGCATTTT.

The chain is built from TRBV19 and TRBJ2-1, with 9 positions matching TRBD2. V lost 5 bases, J lost 8 bases, and 10 bases stayed unmatched. The CDR3 has 15 residues. Germline CDR1 and CDR2: LNHDA and SQIVND (reference sequence). This CDR3 reads CASSLSGGLGYEQFF. Written as DNA, the CDR3 is TGTGCCAGTAGTCTTAGCGGGGGACTTGGGTATGAGCAGTTCTTC.